The rows below give T cell receptor beta chains drawn from one sample of a study of graft-versus-host responses after intestinal transplantation. Repertoires were generated with immunoSEQ multiplex PCR, while TCRdb's copy carries only in-frame clones and drops some. The data contain 9,000 to 13,000 clones, about 80% of them singletons. Sample: ileum tissue, taken 23 days after intestinal transplant. Every receptor here comes from a human patient who received an intestinal transplant, so some T cells may come from the graft donor. Both conserved end residues are part of each CDR3. D genes are given only for firm matches. Rows give clone size only sometimes, using once, few, many, or a class for an expanded clone.

clone_size	v_call	d_call	j_call	cdr3_nt	cdr3_aa
NA	TRBV4-1	NA	TRBJ2-7	TGCGCCAGCAGCCAAGTGGGGGAATACGAGCAGTACTTC	CASSQVGEYEQYF
NA	TRBV29-1	NA	TRBJ1-2	TGCAGCGTTGAGGGGGGTGGGATAACGTATGGCTACACCTTC	CSVEGGGITYGYTF
NA	TRBV11-2	NA	TRBJ2-5	TGTGCCAGCAGCTCCTCTAGCGACTCTAGGGAGACCCAGTACTTC	CASSSSSDSRETQYF
few	TRBV9	NA	TRBJ2-5	TGTGCCAGCAGCGGGGGGGCATTAAAATGGGAGACCCAGTACTTC	CASSGGALKWETQYF
NA	TRBV7-2	NA	TRBJ2-2	TGTGCCAGCAGCTCCTTCAGAAGGTCCGGGGAGCTGTTTTTT	CASSSFRRSGELFF
NA	TRBV13	TRBD1	TRBJ2-3	TGTGCCAGCTCGGGACAGTTAGCAGATACGCAGTATTTT	CASSGQLADTQYF
NA	TRBV5-5	TRBD2	TRBJ2-4	TGTGCCAGCAGCCCTGGACTAGCTAAAAACATTCAGTACTTC	CASSPGLAKNIQYF
NA	TRBV27	NA	TRBJ2-3	TGTGCCAGCAGTTCTTGCACAGATACGCAGTATTTT	CASSSCTDTQYF
NA	TRBV7-3	NA	TRBJ2-1	TGTGCCAGCAGCTTAAAAGCCTTACCCTACAATGAGCAGTTCTTC	CASSLKALPYNEQFF
NA	TRBV28	TRBD1	TRBJ1-5	TGTGCCAGCAGCCCGACAGGGGGTTATCAGCCCCAGCATTTT	CASSPTGGYQPQHF
NA	TRBV6-7	NA	TRBJ2-1	TGTGCCAGCAGTTTCCTCAGGGACTCAGGCTACAATGAGCAGTTCTTC	CASSFLRDSGYNEQFF
NA	TRBV4-1	TRBD1	TRBJ2-7	TGCGCCAGCAGCCAGACAGGGAAGTACGAGCAGTACTTC	CASSQTGKYEQYF
medium-sized	TRBV5-1	NA	TRBJ1-5	TGCGCCAGCAGCTTTCAGCCCCAGCATTTT	CASSFQPQHF
once	TRBV19	NA	TRBJ2-7	TGTGCCAGTAGGGTAGGGGACAACCCCTCCTACGAGCAGTACTTC	CASRVGDNPSYEQYF
medium-sized	TRBV4-1	TRBD1	TRBJ2-7	TGCGCCAGCAGCTACTCCGGGACAGGGGACTACGAGCAGTACTTC	CASSYSGTGDYEQYF
NA	TRBV2	NA	TRBJ2-1	TGTGCCAGCAGTGAAGAGGGGCAGGGCTACAATGAGCAGTTCTTC	CASSEEGQGYNEQFF
NA	TRBV7-8	NA	TRBJ2-1	TGTGCCAGCAGCTCCGAGACAGGATCGAAGCAGTTCTTC	CASSSETGSKQFF
few	TRBV7-9	NA	TRBJ1-1	TGTGCCAGCAGCTCTAACGACCACGCTTTCTTT	CASSSNDHAFF
NA	TRBV28	TRBD1	TRBJ1-5	TGTGCCACACTCGGGACAGGGAGGATGAGCAATCAGCCCCAGCATTTT	CATLGTGRMSNQPQHF
few	TRBV19	TRBD1	TRBJ1-5	TGTGCCAGTAGCCCTAACAGGGGCCATAATCAGCCCCAGCATTTT	CASSPNRGHNQPQHF
NA	TRBV7-2	NA	TRBJ1-1	TGTGCCAGCAGCCTATACGGGGGGAACACTGAAGCTTTCTTT	CASSLYGGNTEAFF
NA	TRBV30	NA	TRBJ2-7	TGTGCCTGGTCTATGACACTGTCCTACGAGCAGTACTTC	CAWSMTLSYEQYF
once	TRBV4-3	TRBD2	TRBJ2-1	TGCGCCAGCAGCCAGGGACTAGCGGGAGACGTGCGGATCTTC	CASSQGLAGDVRIF
NA	TRBV4-3	TRBD2	TRBJ2-7	TGCGCCAGTTCACCGGGACTAGCGGGAGGGATTGGCGAGCAGTACTTC	CASSPGLAGGIGEQYF
NA	TRBV27	TRBD1	TRBJ1-1	TGTGCCAGCAGTTTATCCCAGGGGGCTAGTACTGAAGCTTTCTTT	CASSLSQGASTEAFF
NA	TRBV5-8	TRBD1	TRBJ1-5	TGTGCCAGCAGCGCCGGGACAGGTCATCAGCCCCAGCATTTT	CASSAGTGHQPQHF
NA	TRBV28	NA	TRBJ2-3	TGTGCCAGCAACCGGCGGGGCTCCACTGTACATACGCAGTATTTT	CASNRRGSTVHTQYF
NA	TRBV4-3	NA	TRBJ2-4	TGCGCCAGCAGCCAAGATAGAGAGTTAGCCAAAAACATTCAGTACTTC	CASSQDRELAKNIQYF
NA	TRBV7-2	NA	TRBJ2-1	TGTGCCAGCAGCTTGGGCTCTCCGGGGGAGCAGTTCTTC	CASSLGSPGEQFF
NA	TRBV28	TRBD1	TRBJ1-2	TGTGCCAGCAGACTGACAGGGTTTGAGGGCTACACCTTC	CASRLTGFEGYTF
NA	TRBV5-1	NA	TRBJ1-2	TGCGCCAGCAGCTCGCGCCCAGGGGGCTACACCTTC	CASSSRPGGYTF
NA	TRBV13	NA	TRBJ1-5	TGTGCCAGCAGCGCTGGGAGCAATCAGCCCCAGCATTTT	CASSAGSNQPQHF
once	TRBV13	NA	TRBJ1-2	TGTGCCAGCCGCGTGGGAAATGGCTACACCTTC	CASRVGNGYTF
NA	TRBV7-2	NA	TRBJ2-7	TGTGCCAGCAGCTTAGGTTTGGGCAGGACCAACGAGCAGTACTTC	CASSLGLGRTNEQYF
NA	TRBV28	TRBD2	TRBJ2-1	TGTGCCAGCAGGCTCGGACTAGCGTCCTACAATGAGCAGTTCTTC	CASRLGLASYNEQFF
NA	TRBV9	TRBD2	TRBJ2-3	TGTGCCAGCAGCGTTAGCGGGAGGGACACAGATACGCAGTATTTT	CASSVSGRDTDTQYF
NA	TRBV4-2	NA	TRBJ2-4	TGTGCCAGCAGCCAAGATCAAGGCTCCCCTCCAGCCAAAAACATTCAGTACTTC	CASSQDQGSPPAKNIQYF
NA	TRBV4-3	NA	TRBJ2-7	TGCGCCAGCAGCCAAGATCGGGCAGGGAGCTACGAGCAGTACTTC	CASSQDRAGSYEQYF
NA	TRBV9	TRBD2	TRBJ2-2	TGTGCCAGCAGCCCCGGGACTAGTCTTCCCGGGGAGCTGTTTTTT	CASSPGTSLPGELFF
NA	TRBV7-9	TRBD1	TRBJ1-5	TGTGCCAGCAGCGTCTCCTCAGGGGGCGTATTCAATCAGCCCCAGCATTTT	CASSVSSGGVFNQPQHF
NA	TRBV9	NA	TRBJ2-3	TGTGCCAGCAGCGTAGAAGGCGGGAAGACCTATGGTACGCAGTATTTT	CASSVEGGKTYGTQYF
NA	TRBV9	NA	TRBJ2-5	TGTGCCAGCAGCCCTGGGGTACAGGTTTACCAAGAGACCCAGTACTTC	CASSPGVQVYQETQYF
NA	TRBV4-1	NA	TRBJ1-2	TGCGCCAGCAGCCAAGGACTCCTCGGGGGCTACACCTTC	CASSQGLLGGYTF
NA	TRBV9	NA	TRBJ1-3	TGTGCCAGCAGCGTATTGGGTTTGGGAGGCACCATATATTTT	CASSVLGLGGTIYF
NA	TRBV7-9	NA	TRBJ1-3	TGTGCCAGCAGCTTAGCCGGGACACACTCTGGAAACACCATATATTTT	CASSLAGTHSGNTIYF
NA	TRBV9	NA	TRBJ2-1	TGTGCCAGCAGCGTAGGTCGGGGCCCGGGGAATGAGCAGTTCTTC	CASSVGRGPGNEQFF
NA	TRBV19	NA	TRBJ2-1	TGTGCCAGTAGTGAGCGTCAAGGCTCCTACAATGAGCAGTTCTTC	CASSERQGSYNEQFF
NA	TRBV7-2	TRBD2	TRBJ2-2	TGTGCCAGCAGCTTAGTTCCAGCGGGAGGACTGAACACCGGGGAGCTGTTTTTT	CASSLVPAGGLNTGELFF
NA	TRBV19	NA	TRBJ1-5	TGTGCCAGTAGTATAGAAGGCAGCAATCAGCCCCAGCATTTT	CASSIEGSNQPQHF
NA	TRBV6-1	NA	TRBJ2-3	TGTGCCAGCAGTGGGCCCACCCTGACAGATACGCAGTATTTT	CASSGPTLTDTQYF
NA	TRBV9	TRBD1	TRBJ1-1	TGTGCCAGCAGCGCAACCTTAGGACAGGGGAGAGGGGGGAACACTGAAGCTTTCTTT	CASSATLGQGRGGNTEAFF
NA	TRBV20-1	NA	TRBJ1-2	TGCAGTGCAGGAAGCGGAATTGGCTACACCTTC	CSAGSGIGYTF